Below are 4 T cell receptor beta chains sequenced from a single sample in a study of control samples from healthy donors and cancer patients. Profiled with immunoSEQ multiplex PCR; TCRdb holds only in-frame clones, not every one. The sample contains about 180,000 clones, around 89% of which appear only once. Sequencing input: blood. Receptors were obtained from a woman aged 50 to 65 in good health.

The chain links TRBV30 to TRBJ1-4, with D tentatively TRBD1 (6 bases). V was clipped by 3 bases and J by 1 base, with 6 bases between them. In germline, CDR1 is GTSNPN, CDR2 SVGIG (reference sequence). This CDR3 comprises 13 residues. CDR3 region: CAWRDRTNEKLFF. The CDR3 bases are TGTGCCTGGAGGGACAGAACTAATGAAAAACTGTTTTTT.

The J gene is TRBJ2-7, the V gene TRBV6-5, with 8 positions matching TRBD2. The germline gives CDR1 MNHEY, CDR2 SVGAGI. The CDR3 is 14 residues long. V lost 5 bases to trimming and J lost 6 bases; unmatched junction nucleotides: 9. The CDR3 DNA sequence: TGTGCCAGCAGTCCCCGGCGGGGGGCGTTCGAGCAGTACTTC. It yields the protein CASSPRRGAFEQYF.

The chain links TRBV28 to TRBJ2-1; tentatively, D is TRBD2 (7 bases). This CDR3 region has 17 residues. Per the germline V gene, CDR1 is MDHEN and CDR2 is SYDVKM. V was shortened by 6 bases and J by 0 bases, with 18 bases between the two germline ends. CDR3: CASSHGGGGPSYNEQFF. In nucleotides, the CDR3 is TGTGCCAGCAGCCATGGAGGGGGGGGCCCCTCCTACAATGAGCAGTTCTTC. Using reference TRBV28 and TRBJ2-1 for the parts outside the CDR3, the full variable domain is DVKVTQSSRYLVKRTGEKVFLECVQDMDHENMFWYRQDPGLGLRLIYFSYDVKMKEKGDIPEGYSVSREKKERFSLILESASTNQTSMYLCASSHGGGGPSYNEQFFGPGTRLTVL.

V usage is TRBV28 and J usage is TRBJ2-7; D possibly corresponds to TRBD1 (6 bases). V dropped 1 base and J dropped 4 bases, with 11 bases sitting between them. This CDR3 region has 14 residues. Germline V gives CDR1 MDHEN, CDR2 SYDVKM. The CDR3 here is CASSLYAGVYEQYF. The CDR3 nucleotides read TGTGCCAGCAGTTTATATGCAGGGGTATACGAGCAGTACTTC.